This is a list of T cell receptor beta chains from one sample in a study of cytomegalovirus exposure and HLA in healthy donors. Profiling relied on immunoSEQ multiplex PCR, and the TCRdb table lists in-frame clones only, not all of them. The sample table includes around 75,000 clones. Material for sequencing was PBMCs. These receptors originate from a woman aged 55-69 years in good health and CMV-seronegative. Both conserved end residues are part of each CDR3.

>TRBJ2-3|TRBV9
CASSVGLAPDTQYF
>TRBJ2-1|TRBV5-8
CASSFGTGESDEQFF
>TRBJ2-1|TRBV5-1
CASSLWTGGAGNEQFF
>TRBJ2-4|TRBV27
CASSLSFLAGGGNIQYF
>TRBJ2-3|TRBV7-2
CASSLRLASSTDTQYF
>TRBJ2-3|TRBV28
CASSHLWEAGDTQYF
>TRBJ2-3|TRBV6-6
CASRLRGGAGDTQYF
>TRBJ2-1|TRBV7-3
CASTSPSLGPGEQFF
>TRBJ1-4|TRBV11-2
CASSSKGQANEKLFF
>TRBJ1-5|TRBV28
CAILGQGNQPQHF
>TRBJ2-7|TRBV7-6
CASSLEGQGGEQYF
>-|TRBV29-1
CSVEGLRGRGEQYF
>TRBJ1-2|TRBV19
CASTQGQGARGYTF
>TRBJ1-4|TRBV6-5
CASSYSSFNEKLFF
>TRBJ2-1|TRBV7-3
CASSTGGRGNEQFF
>TRBJ2-7|TRBV7-8
CASSINYYEQYF
>TRBJ2-5|TRBV9
CASSVGSGRAIETQYF
>TRBJ1-5|TRBV6-5
CASGPTDRANQPQHF
>TRBJ2-7|TRBV5-4
CASRSEERNSYEQYF
>TRBJ2-3|TRBV2
CARAAEGRDTQYF
>TRBJ2-1|TRBV4-3
CASSPTSGIEQFF
>TRBJ2-7|TRBV7-8
CASSLGGLLYEQYF
>TRBJ1-5|TRBV30
CAWSVQGTQPQHF
>TRBJ2-3|TRBV5-6
CASKPRLAREDTQYF
>TRBJ2-3|TRBV10-3
CAISAWTSGDTQYF
>-|TRBV2
CASSATGTGVYEQYF
>TRBJ2-1|TRBV11-3
CASSLGELAGDNEQFF
>TRBJ1-1|TRBV5-1
CASSWHRGEGTEAFF
>TRBJ2-1|TRBV9
CASSVGGTSGIYNEQFF
>TRBJ2-1|TRBV9
CASSVDGWTSLNNEQFF
>TRBJ2-1|TRBV20-1
CSARLSEQFF
>TRBJ2-2|TRBV15
CATSKGQGTGELFF
>TRBJ2-2|TRBV6-5
CASSWGHANTGELFF
>TRBJ2-1|TRBV10-3
CAISEGTSGSDEQFF
>TRBJ2-7|TRBV5-1
CASSAAGVEQYF
>TRBJ2-3|TRBV7-9
CASSLSGGRGTDTQYF
>TRBJ2-6|TRBV7-6
CASSFDGSGGANVLTF
>TRBJ2-1|TRBV28
CATKTTGPYNEQFF
>TRBJ2-1|TRBV30
CAWSVLSNEQFF
>TRBJ2-7|TRBV7-9
CASSENRDEQYF
>TRBJ2-7|TRBV28
CASTSRVTYEQYF
>TRBJ2-7|TRBV7-9
CASSKAGTLDEQYF
>TRBJ2-3|TRBV6-1
CASSEAPGGGNTDTQYF
>TRBJ1-2|TRBV28
CASSAANYGYTF
>TRBJ2-7|TRBV27
CASSDLDRLSEQYF
>TRBJ2-7|TRBV11-3
CASSLDRDYEQYF
>TRBJ2-2|TRBV6-6
CASSYAGVGNTGELFF
>TRBJ2-1|TRBV15
CATSRTGGISYNEQFF
>TRBJ2-2|TRBV5-1
CASSLVSGNTGELFF
>TRBJ2-2|TRBV9
CASSAPGHSNTGELFF
>TRBJ2-7|TRBV6-5
CASRVRDRGSYEQYF
>TRBJ2-6|TRBV28
CASSLRGSGANVLTF
>TRBJ2-7|TRBV7-9
CASSPRWGEGGGEQYF
>TRBJ2-1|TRBV19
CASSIVENEQFF
>TRBJ1-5|TRBV6-5
CASSQRQGANQPQHF
>TRBJ1-3|TRBV18
CASSPRTRGQTGNTIYF
>TRBJ1-2|TRBV6-5
CASSYSSLQVNYGYTF
>TRBJ2-2|TRBV11-3
CASSPRRGGPNTGELFF
>TRBJ2-1|TRBV5-1
CASSYGLNEQFF
>TRBJ2-1|TRBV19
CASSIVSGLAGGDEQFF